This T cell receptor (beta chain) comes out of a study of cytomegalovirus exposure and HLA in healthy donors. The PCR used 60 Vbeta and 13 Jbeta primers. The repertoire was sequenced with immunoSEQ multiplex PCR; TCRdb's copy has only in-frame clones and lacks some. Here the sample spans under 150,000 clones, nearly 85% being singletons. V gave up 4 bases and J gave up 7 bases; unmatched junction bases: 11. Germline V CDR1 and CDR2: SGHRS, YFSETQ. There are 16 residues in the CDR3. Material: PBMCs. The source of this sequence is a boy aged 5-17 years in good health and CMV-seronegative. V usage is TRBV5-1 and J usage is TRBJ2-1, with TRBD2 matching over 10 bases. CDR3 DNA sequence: TGCGCCAGCAGCGTCGATTTAGCGGGAGGTGGTAATGAGCAGTTCTTC. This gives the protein CASSVDLAGGGNEQFF.